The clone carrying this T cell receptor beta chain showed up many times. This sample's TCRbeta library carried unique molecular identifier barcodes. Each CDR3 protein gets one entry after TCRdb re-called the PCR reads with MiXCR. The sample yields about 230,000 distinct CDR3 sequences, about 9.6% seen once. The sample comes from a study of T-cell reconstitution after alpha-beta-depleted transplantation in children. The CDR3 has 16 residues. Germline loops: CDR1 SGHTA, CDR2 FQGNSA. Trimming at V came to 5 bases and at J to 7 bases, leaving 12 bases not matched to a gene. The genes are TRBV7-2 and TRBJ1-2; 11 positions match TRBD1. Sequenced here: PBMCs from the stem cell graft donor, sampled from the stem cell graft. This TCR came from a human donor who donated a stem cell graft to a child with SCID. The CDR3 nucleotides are TGTGCCAGCAGCCCACCCGGGACAGGGGGAATTCGTGGCTACACCTTC. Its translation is CASSPPGTGGIRGYTF.